Listed here are 14 T cell receptor beta chains from one sample, sequenced in a study of cytomegalovirus exposure and HLA in healthy donors. PCR employed 60 Vbeta and 13 Jbeta primers. Assay used: immunoSEQ multiplex PCR; TCRdb lists only in-frame clones, some missing. The sample consists of just over 200,000 clones, 75% to 90% of them appearing once. Source material: PBMCs. The receptors shown here come from a woman between 40 and 55 years old in good health and CMV-seronegative.

The V call is TRBV27, the J call TRBJ1-4, with TRBD1 matching 7 bases. Germline values: CDR1 MNHEY, CDR2 SMNVEV (reference sequence). The length of the CDR3 is 14 residues. V lost 5 bases to trimming and J lost 0 bases; unmatched junction nucleotides: 0. The CDR3 DNA reads as TGTGCCAGCAGTGGACAGGCAACTAATGAAAAACTGTTTTTT. Protein product: CASSGQATNEKLFF.

This clone came up once. Other DNA sequences in this sample translate to the same CDR3. V usage is TRBV5-1 and J usage is TRBJ1-1; D gene unclear. CDR1 SGHRS and CDR2 YFSETQ come from the germline V gene. V lost 4 bases and J lost 2, with 15 bases in between. There are 15 residues in the CDR3. In DNA form, the CDR3 reads TGCGCCAGCAGCGGAGCACTCGGCCTAAACACTGAAGCTTTCTTT. Translating it yields CASSGALGLNTEAFF. Combining the CDR3 with reference TRBV5-1 and TRBJ1-1 gives the whole variable domain KAGVTQTPRYLIKTRGQQVTLSCSPISGHRSVSWYQQTPGQGLQFLFEYFSETQRNKGNFPGRFSGRQFSNSRSEMNVSTLELGDSALYLCASSGALGLNTEAFFGQGTRLTVV.

The gene calls are TRBV10-3 and TRBJ1-1; a weak D match, TRBD1 (5 bases). CDR3 size: 14 residues. V shed 3 bases and J shed 5 bases, with 13 bases lying between them. Germline V gene lookup returns CDR1 ENHRY and CDR2 SYGVKD. CDR3 in amino acids: CAISEWGVETEAFF. Here the CDR3 DNA reads TGTGCCATCAGTGAATGGGGGGTCGAGACTGAAGCTTTCTTT.

The rearrangement links TRBV5-1 to TRBJ1-1; maybe TRBD1 (6 bases). The CDR3 extends over 15 amino acids. With 4 bases removed from V and 6 bases from J, the gap between germline ends came to 19 bases. Germline values: CDR1 SGHRS, CDR2 YFSETQ. CDR3 DNA: TGCGCCAGCAGCCCGGCCTCCACAGGGTTCCCTGAAGCTTTCTTT. Translating gives CASSPASTGFPEAFF.

The chain joins TRBV10-1 to TRBJ2-1; 8 bases agree with TRBD2. This CDR3 is built from 16 residues. The germline gives CDR1 WNHNN, CDR2 SYGVQD (reference sequence). V was clipped by 0 bases and J by 7 bases; unmatched bases: 8. The CDR3 bases are TGCGCCAGCAGTGAGTCGAGGAGACTAGCGAGTAATGAGCAGTTCTTC. Translating gives CASSESRRLASNEQFF.

The chain combines TRBV7-9 with TRBJ1-1; D unclear. The germline CDR1 and CDR2 sequences are SEHNR and FQNEAQ (reference sequence). The germline V and J ends were trimmed by 4 bases and 5 bases, with 14 bases remaining between them. This CDR3 is 14 amino acids long. CDR3 DNA sequence: TGTGCCAGCAGCTCTGGGCCTCGAGAGACTGAAGCTTTCTTT. Amino acid sequence: CASSSGPRETEAFF.

The J gene is TRBJ1-1, the V gene TRBV28; TRBD1 might be the D (6 bases). V lost 7 bases and J 3 bases, leaving 12 bases between the germline ends. Germline-derived CDR1 and CDR2 are MDHEN and SYDVKM. The CDR3 is 13 amino acids. CDR3 nucleotide sequence: TGTGCCAGCACCCGGGGGGCGTACACTGAAGCTTTCTTT. Protein: CASTRGAYTEAFF.

The rearrangement uses TRBV7-2 and TRBJ2-5; 12 bases match TRBD1. With 7 bases clipped from V and 4 bases from J, the junction kept 7 bases outside the gene matches. Germline V gene data show CDR1 as SGHTA and CDR2 as FQGNSA. This CDR3 has 15 amino acids. The CDR3: CASNMGQGAGETQYF. The CDR3 bases are TGTGCCAGCAACATGGGACAGGGGGCGGGAGAGACCCAGTACTTC.

This clone was detected only once. The rearrangement uses TRBV7-9 and TRBJ2-3; possibly TRBD2 for D (6 bases). V was pared by 5 bases and J by 2 bases, with 23 bases between. Germline loops: CDR1 SEHNR, CDR2 FQNEAQ (reference sequence). CDR3 size: 18 residues. In DNA, the CDR3 is TGTGCCAGCAGCCCCCAGGCCGGGGGATATAGGTACACAGATACGCAGTATTTT. Translated: CASSPQAGGYRYTDTQYF. Together with reference TRBV7-9 and TRBJ2-3, the CDR3 gives the full variable domain: DTGVSQNPRHKITKRGQNVTFRCDPISEHNRLYWYRQTLGQGPEFLTYFQNEAQLEKSRLLSDRFSAERPKGSFSTLEIQRTEQGDSAMYLCASSPQAGGYRYTDTQYFGPGTRLTVL.

This clone was seen more than once but under ten times. In nucleotides, the CDR3 is TGTGCCTGGAGGAGGTATCCACCGAGCTCCTATAATTCACCCCTCCACTTT. It specifies CAWRRYPPSSYNSPLHF. The V and J genes are TRBV30 and TRBJ1-6; D not certain. Germline loops: CDR1 GTSNPN, CDR2 SVGIG (reference sequence). There are 17 residues in the CDR3. Trimming removed 3 bases from V and 0 bases from J, with 15 bases in between. Variable domain in full (rest from reference TRBV30 and TRBJ1-6): SQTIHQWPATLVQPVGSPLSLECTVEGTSNPNLYWYRQAAGRGLQLLFYSVGIGQISSEVPQNLSASRPQDRQFILSSKKLLLSDSGFYLCAWRRYPPSSYNSPLHFGNGTRLTVT.

V and J are TRBV6-5 and TRBJ1-1; D gene unclear. Trimming stripped 8 bases from V and 0 bases from J, with 10 bases between. Germline V gene sequence: CDR1 MNHEY, CDR2 SVGAGI. The CDR3 runs to 13 residues. CDR3 DNA: TGTGCCAGCTCCAGTACACTGAACACTGAAGCTTTCTTT. Amino acid sequence: CASSSTLNTEAFF.

The gene calls are TRBV6-6 and TRBJ1-1; TRBD1 matches at 7 bases. Trimming took 4 bases from V and 3 from J; bases not matched to a gene: 2. Germline values: CDR1 MNHNY, CDR2 SVGAGI (reference sequence). The CDR3 spans 13 residues. CDR3 protein: CASSWTGHTEAFF. In DNA form, the CDR3 reads TGTGCCAGCAGTTGGACAGGACACACTGAAGCTTTCTTT.

The CDR3 DNA follows: TGTGCCAGCAGCGCAGGACTAGCGACCCTCACAGATACGCAGTATTTT. It translates to CASSAGLATLTDTQYF. This chain links TRBV9 with TRBJ2-3; 9 bases map to TRBD2. This CDR3 has 16 amino acids. Germline V lookup: CDR1 SGDLS, CDR2 YYNGEE. With V trimmed by 3 bases and J by 2 bases, 7 bases remained unmatched.

This clone was counted a single time. V usage is TRBV27 and J usage is TRBJ2-6; D may be TRBD1 (5 bases). CDR3 length: 17 residues. Trimming removed 5 bases at V and 2 bases at J, with 16 bases between. The germline CDR1 and CDR2 sequences are MNHEY and SMNVEV (reference sequence). The CDR3 here is CASSAQVGRTGANVLTF. The DNA of the CDR3 is TGTGCCAGCAGTGCCCAGGTGGGGCGGACTGGGGCCAACGTCCTGACTTTC.